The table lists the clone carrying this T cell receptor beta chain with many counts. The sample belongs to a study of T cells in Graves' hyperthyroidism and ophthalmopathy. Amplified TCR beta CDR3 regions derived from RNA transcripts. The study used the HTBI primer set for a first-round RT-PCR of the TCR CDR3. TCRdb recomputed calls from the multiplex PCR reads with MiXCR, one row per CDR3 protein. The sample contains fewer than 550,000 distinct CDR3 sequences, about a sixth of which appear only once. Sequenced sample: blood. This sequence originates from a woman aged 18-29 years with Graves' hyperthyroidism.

This CDR3 reads CATSRDPGRYNEQFF. The CDR3 DNA reads as TGTGCCACCAGCAGAGACCCCGGACGCTACAATGAGCAGTTCTTC. V is TRBV15 and J is TRBJ2-1; D not certain. This CDR3 is built from 15 residues. Germline CDR1 LNHNV, CDR2 YYDKDF (reference sequence). The germline V and J ends were trimmed by 0 bases and 3 bases, with 9 bases remaining between them.